This record covers a single T cell receptor beta chain. The data stem from a study of human T cells and chemical hapten exposure. On the study more broadly: DPC at 0.01% went onto the upper back in patch tests, read at 6 days.

CDR3 length equals 13 residues. Germline CDR1 and CDR2: MDHEN and SYDVKM. Individual cDNA molecules each carried unique molecular identifiers attached by the library. A single record per CDR3 protein comes from TCRdb applying MiXCR to the RACE reads. There are approximately 89,000 distinct CDR3 sequences in the sample; 9.5% to 13% occur only once, and roughly 2.5% lies in the top ten. As for time point: patch test 2, 6 weeks after DPC sensitization. Specified treatment: therapeutic diphenylcyclopropenone sensitization with weekly scalp DPC. Sequencing started from total RNA isolated from unfractionated whole blood.

Sequencing used whole blood, obtained in connection with sensitization to the hapten diphenylcyclopropenone (DPC). V usage is TRBV28 and J usage is TRBJ2-7; possible D gene TRBD2, 6 bases. The TCR was taken from a woman in her thirties with alopecia areata. Some clones in this sample may be carry-over from other donors' samples. The CDR3: CATYSGSRYEQYF. The CDR3 DNA is TGTGCGACGTACTCCGGGAGTCGCTACGAGCAGTACTTC.